This T cell receptor (beta chain) came from a study of regulatory T cells in long-lasting Graves disease. Overall study results and limits: Persistent disease preferred TRBV28, TRBJ1-2 and TRBJ2-5; new disease, TRBV20-1 and TRBJ2-1.

Time point in this sample: newly diagnosed GD, antithyroid drugs for less than 3 months. With RNA extracted from PBMCs as input, the TCR library was made. With respect to this clonotype: Antigen unknown. Given a far larger clone just one base away, this is likely a sequencing read error.

Investigators prepared the TCR beta libraries by applying iRepertoire HTBI primers and Arm-PCR of CDR3 regions. TCRdb re-called the multiplex PCR reads with MiXCR, one entry per CDR3 protein. The top ten hold 12% of the sample, which has approximately 480,000 distinct CDR3 sequences, 15% to 20% seen once. V lost 7 bases, J lost 1 base, and 18 bases lay in between. Looked up from germline, CDR1 is SGHDT and CDR2 is YYEEEE. CDR3 length: 15 residues. This sample also belongs to another study, concerning T cells in Graves' hyperthyroidism and ophthalmopathy. That study reports: When ophthalmopathy did not progress within 18 months, Graves' hyperthyroidism was considered stable. It was uncontrolled infection, other autoimmune disease, pregnancy or lactation that excluded patients.

The TCR was taken from a man aged 40-49 years with Graves disease. Material: peripheral blood mononuclear cells (PBMCs), obtained at new diagnosis, from a patient treated with antithyroid drugs. V usage is TRBV5-6 and J usage is TRBJ2-7; D tentatively fits TRBD1 or TRBD2 (6 bases each). The CDR3, as DNA: TGTGCCAGCGGTCCTTGGTCGGGGGCATCCTACGAGCAGTACTTC. Encoded protein: CASGPWSGASYEQYF.